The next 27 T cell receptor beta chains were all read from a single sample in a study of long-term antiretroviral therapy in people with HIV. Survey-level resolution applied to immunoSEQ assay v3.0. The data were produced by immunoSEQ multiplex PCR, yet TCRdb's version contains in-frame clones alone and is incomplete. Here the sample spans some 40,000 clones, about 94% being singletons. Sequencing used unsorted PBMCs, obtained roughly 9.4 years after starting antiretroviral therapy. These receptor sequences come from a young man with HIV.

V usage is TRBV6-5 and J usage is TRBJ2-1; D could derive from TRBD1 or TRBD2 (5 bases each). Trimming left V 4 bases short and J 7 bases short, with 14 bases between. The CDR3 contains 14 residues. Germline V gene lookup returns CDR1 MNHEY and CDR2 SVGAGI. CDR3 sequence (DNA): TGTGCCAGCAGTTCCGGGGCCCCGTGGAATGAGCAGTTCTTC. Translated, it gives CASSSGAPWNEQFF.

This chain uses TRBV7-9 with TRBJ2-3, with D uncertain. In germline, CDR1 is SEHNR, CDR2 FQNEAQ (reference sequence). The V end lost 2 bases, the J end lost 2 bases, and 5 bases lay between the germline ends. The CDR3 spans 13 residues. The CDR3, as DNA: TGTGCCAGCAGCTTATCCTCCACAGATACGCAGTATTTT. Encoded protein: CASSLSSTDTQYF.

DNA for the CDR3: TGTGCCAGTAGTATGTGGGCGGGGGGCCCGCACCACGGGGAGCTGTTTTTT. Protein: CASSMWAGGPHHGELFF. The chain is built from TRBV19 and TRBJ2-2, with 8 bases identical to TRBD2. This CDR3 has 17 amino acids. Germline lookup yields CDR1 LNHDA and CDR2 SQIVND (reference sequence). Unmatched junction bases numbered 13, after V lost 3 bases and J lost 7 bases.

The CDR3: CASSLGQGVGFGGREKLFF. The CDR3 nucleotides read TGCGCCAGCAGCCTGGGACAGGGGGTAGGATTCGGCGGTCGTGAAAAACTGTTTTTT. The chain combines TRBV5-1 with TRBJ1-4; TRBD1 aligns across 11 bases. Germline trimming cut 4 bases from V and 7 bases from J; bases unmatched to any gene: 18. Per germline, CDR1 SGHRS and CDR2 YFSETQ. The CDR3 has 19 residues.

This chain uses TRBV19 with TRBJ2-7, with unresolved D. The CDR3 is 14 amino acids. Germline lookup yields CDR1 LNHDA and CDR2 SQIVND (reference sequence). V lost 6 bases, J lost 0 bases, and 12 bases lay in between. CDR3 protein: CASSPSPYSYEQYV. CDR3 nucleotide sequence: TGTGCCAGTAGCCCTAGTCCCTACTCCTACGAGCAGTACGTC.

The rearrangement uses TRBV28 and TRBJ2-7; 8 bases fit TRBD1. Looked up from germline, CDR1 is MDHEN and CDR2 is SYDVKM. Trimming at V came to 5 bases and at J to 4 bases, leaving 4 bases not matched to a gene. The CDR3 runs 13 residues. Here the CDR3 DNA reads TGTGCCAGCAGTGCAGGGGGCAGGTACGAGCAGTACGTC. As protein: CASSAGGRYEQYV.

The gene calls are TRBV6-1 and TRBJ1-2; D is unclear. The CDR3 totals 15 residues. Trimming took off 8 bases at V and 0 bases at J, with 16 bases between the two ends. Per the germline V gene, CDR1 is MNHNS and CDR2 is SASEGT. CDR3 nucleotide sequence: TGTGCCAGCCTGGATTGGAGTAGACCTAACTATGGCTACACCTTC. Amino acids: CASLDWSRPNYGYTF.

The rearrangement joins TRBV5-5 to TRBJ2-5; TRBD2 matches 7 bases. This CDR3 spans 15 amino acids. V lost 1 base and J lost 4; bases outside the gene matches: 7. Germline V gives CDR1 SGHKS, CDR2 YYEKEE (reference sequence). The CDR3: CASSLTRGVIETQYF. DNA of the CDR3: TGTGCCAGCAGCTTGACACGGGGGGTCATAGAGACCCAGTACTTC.

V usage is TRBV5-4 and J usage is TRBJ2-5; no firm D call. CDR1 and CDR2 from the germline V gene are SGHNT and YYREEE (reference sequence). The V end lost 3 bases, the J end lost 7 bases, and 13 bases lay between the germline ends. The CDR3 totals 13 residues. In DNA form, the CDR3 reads TGTGCCAGCAGCTACTTAGCTAGTGGGACCCAGTACTTC. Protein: CASSYLASGTQYF.

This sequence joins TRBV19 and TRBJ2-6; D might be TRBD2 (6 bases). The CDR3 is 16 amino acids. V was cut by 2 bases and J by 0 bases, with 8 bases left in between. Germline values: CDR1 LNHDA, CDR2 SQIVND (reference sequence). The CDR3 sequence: CASSISGSSGANVLTF. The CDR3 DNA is TGTGCCAGTAGTATATCCGGGAGCTCTGGGGCCAACGTCCTGACTTTC.

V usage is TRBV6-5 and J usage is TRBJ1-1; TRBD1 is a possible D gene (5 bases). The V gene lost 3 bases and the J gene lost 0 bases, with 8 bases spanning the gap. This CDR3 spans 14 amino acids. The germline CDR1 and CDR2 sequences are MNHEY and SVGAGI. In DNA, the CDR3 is TGTGCCAGCAGTTATGGGACGGTGAACACTGAAGCTTTCTTT. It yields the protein CASSYGTVNTEAFF.

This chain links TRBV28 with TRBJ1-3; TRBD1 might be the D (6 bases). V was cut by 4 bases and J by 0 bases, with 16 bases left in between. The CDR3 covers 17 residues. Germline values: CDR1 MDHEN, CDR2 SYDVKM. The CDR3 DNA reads TGTGCCAGCAGTTCCCCCCAGGGACAATTCTCTGGAAACACCATATATTTT. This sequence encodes CASSSPQGQFSGNTIYF.

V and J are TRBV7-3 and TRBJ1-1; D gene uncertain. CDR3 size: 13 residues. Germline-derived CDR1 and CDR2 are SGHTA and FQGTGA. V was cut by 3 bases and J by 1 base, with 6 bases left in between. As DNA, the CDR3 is TGTGCCAGCAGCTTCGGCAAGAACACTGAAGCTTTCTTT. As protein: CASSFGKNTEAFF.

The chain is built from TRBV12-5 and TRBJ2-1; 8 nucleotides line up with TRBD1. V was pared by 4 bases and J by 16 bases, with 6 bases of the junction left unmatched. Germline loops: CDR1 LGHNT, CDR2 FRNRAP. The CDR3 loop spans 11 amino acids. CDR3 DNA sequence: TGTGCTAGTGGTTCCCGACAGGGGCAATTCTTC. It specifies CASGSRQGQFF.

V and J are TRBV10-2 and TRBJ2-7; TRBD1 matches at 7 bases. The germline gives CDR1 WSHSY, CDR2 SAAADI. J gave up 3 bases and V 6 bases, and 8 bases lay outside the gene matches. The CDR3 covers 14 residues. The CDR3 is CASRGTATSYEQYF. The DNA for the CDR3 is TGCGCCAGCAGGGGGACAGCAACAAGCTACGAGCAGTACTTC.

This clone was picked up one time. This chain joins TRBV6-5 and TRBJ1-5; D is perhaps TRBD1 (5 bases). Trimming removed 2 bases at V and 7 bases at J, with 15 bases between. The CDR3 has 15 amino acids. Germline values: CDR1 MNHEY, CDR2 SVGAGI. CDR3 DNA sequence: TGTGCCAGCAGTTACGGTTGGGGGGACGGACAGCCCCAGCATTTT. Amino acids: CASSYGWGDGQPQHF.

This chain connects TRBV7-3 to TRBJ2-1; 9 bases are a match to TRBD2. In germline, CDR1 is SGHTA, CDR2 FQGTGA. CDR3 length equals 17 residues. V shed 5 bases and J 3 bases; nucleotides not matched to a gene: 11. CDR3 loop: CASSLSSGRGGYNEQFF. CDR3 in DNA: TGTGCCAGCAGCCTGTCCTCTGGGCGGGGGGGCTACAATGAGCAGTTCTTC.

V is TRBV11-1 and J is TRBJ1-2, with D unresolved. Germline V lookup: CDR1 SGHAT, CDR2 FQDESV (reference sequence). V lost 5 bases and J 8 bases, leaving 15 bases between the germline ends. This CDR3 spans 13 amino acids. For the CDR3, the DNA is TGTGCCAGCAGCCCCGGAGGTGGTGCAGGCTACACCTTC. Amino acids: CASSPGGGAGYTF.

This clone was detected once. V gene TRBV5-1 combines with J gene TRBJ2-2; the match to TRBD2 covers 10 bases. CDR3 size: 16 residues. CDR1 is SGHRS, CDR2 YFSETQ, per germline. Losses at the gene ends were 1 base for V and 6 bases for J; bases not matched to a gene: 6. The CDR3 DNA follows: TGCGCCAGCAGCTTGACTAGCGGGGTACCCCCCGGGGAGCTGTTTTTT. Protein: CASSLTSGVPPGELFF.

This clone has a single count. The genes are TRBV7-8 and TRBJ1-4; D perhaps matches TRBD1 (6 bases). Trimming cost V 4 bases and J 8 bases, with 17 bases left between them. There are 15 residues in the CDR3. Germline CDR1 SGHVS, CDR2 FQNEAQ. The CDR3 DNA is TGTGCCAGCAGCTCCCCGGTACAGGGTGAAGAAAAACTGTTTTTT. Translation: CASSSPVQGEEKLFF.

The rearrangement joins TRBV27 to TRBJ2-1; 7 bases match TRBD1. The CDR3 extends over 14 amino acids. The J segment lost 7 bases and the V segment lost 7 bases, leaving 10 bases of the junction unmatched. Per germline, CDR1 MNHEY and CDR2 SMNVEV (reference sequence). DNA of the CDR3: TGTGCCAGCACCTTAGAAGGGGGCGGGAATGAGCAGTTCTTC. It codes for CASTLEGGGNEQFF.

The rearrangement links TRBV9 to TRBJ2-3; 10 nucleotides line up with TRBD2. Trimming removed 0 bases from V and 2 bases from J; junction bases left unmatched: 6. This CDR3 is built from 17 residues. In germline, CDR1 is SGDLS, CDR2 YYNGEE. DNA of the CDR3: TGTGCCAGCAGCGTAGGCCTACTAGCGGGGCACACAGATACGCAGTATTTT. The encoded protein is CASSVGLLAGHTDTQYF.

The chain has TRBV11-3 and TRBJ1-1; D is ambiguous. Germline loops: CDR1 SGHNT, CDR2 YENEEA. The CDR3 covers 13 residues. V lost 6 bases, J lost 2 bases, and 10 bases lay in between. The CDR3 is CASSRGVNTEAFF. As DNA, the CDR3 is TGTGCCAGCAGTCGCGGGGTCAACACTGAAGCTTTCTTT.

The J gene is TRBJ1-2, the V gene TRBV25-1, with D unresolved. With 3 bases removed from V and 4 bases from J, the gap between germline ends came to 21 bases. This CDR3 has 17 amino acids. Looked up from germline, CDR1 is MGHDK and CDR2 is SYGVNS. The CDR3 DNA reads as TGTGCCAGCAGTGACACCAACGACCCCCTGGGTCTCTATGGCTACACCTTC. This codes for CASSDTNDPLGLYGYTF.

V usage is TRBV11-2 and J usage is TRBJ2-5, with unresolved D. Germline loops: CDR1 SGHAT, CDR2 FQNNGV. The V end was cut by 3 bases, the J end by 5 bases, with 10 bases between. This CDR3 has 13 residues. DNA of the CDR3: TGTGCCAGCAGCTTCTCCCAGAGGGAGACCCAGTACTTC. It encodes CASSFSQRETQYF.

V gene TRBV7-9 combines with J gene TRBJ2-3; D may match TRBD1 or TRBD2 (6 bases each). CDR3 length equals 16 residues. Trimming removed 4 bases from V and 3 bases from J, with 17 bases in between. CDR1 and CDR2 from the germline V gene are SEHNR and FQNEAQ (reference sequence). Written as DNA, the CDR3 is TGTGCCAGCAGCTCCCCGGGGGCAGCCCCGACAGATACGCAGTATTTT. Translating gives CASSSPGAAPTDTQYF.

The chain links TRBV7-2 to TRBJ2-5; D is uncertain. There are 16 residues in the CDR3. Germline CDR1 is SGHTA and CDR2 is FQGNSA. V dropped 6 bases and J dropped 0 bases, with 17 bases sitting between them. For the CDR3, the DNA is TGTGCCAGCAGTTCGAACTTGGCCTCTTACCAAGAGACCCAGTACTTC. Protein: CASSSNLASYQETQYF.